Listed here is a single T cell receptor (beta chain). The antigen remains undetermined. The sample originates from a study of early T cells in non-severe SARS-CoV-2 infection. About the research overall: The chains were unpaired, and the sequenced material was bulk RNA from unsorted whole blood. Study results and limitations: VDJdb matching, biased toward anti-spike CD8 responses, missed private and CD4 specificities.

Separate cDNA molecules each had unique molecular identifiers attached to them. TCRdb itself ran the 5' RACE reads through MiXCR, one entry per CDR3 protein. The sample contains tens of thousands of distinct CDR3 sequences, roughly 12% of which appear only once. V gave up 7 bases and J gave up 4 bases, with 16 bases separating them. The CDR3 length is 14 residues. Germline assignment: CDR1 MNHNS and CDR2 SASEGT. The source material was whole blood, sampled at baseline. V and J are TRBV6-1 and TRBJ1-1; no firm D call. This clonotype originated in an adult who was a healthcare worker with PCR-confirmed SARS-CoV-2 infection or an uninfected control (not recorded which). The CDR3 is CASIGAGSATEAFF. CDR3 DNA: TGTGCCAGCATCGGAGCGGGAAGTGCCACTGAAGCTTTCTTT.